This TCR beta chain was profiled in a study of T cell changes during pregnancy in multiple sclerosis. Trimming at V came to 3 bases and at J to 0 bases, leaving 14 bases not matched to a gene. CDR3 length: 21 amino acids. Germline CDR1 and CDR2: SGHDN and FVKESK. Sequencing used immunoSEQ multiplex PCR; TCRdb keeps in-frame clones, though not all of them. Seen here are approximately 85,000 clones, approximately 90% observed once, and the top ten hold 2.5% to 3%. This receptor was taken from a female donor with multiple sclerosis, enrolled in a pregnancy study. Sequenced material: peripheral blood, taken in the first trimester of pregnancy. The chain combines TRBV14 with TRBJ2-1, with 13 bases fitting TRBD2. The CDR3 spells CASSQGTSGVPNRSSYNEQFF. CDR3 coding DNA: TGTGCCAGCAGCCAGGGGACTAGCGGGGTTCCAAACAGAAGCTCCTACAATGAGCAGTTCTTC.